Shown below are 16 T cell receptor beta chains from a single sample sequenced in a study of PD-1 blockade in classical Hodgkin lymphoma. Assay used: immunoSEQ multiplex PCR; TCRdb lists only in-frame clones, some missing. The data contain around 30,000 clones, around 86% of them seen just once; the ten biggest clones take up roughly 0.44%. As to time point: cycle 4 day 1 (C4D1), after more than five weeks of nivolumab. Relapse after autologous stem cell transplantation occurred in every patient, and brentuximab vedotin exposure varied. Magnetic negative selection purified CD4+ T cells from thawed PBMCs. The starting material was CD4+ T cells from blood, obtained before the fourth cycle of nivolumab. Receptor source: a human donor with classical Hodgkin lymphoma.

The chain couples TRBV5-4 to TRBJ2-7; 8 nucleotides agree with TRBD2. CDR1 is SGHNT and CDR2 is YYREEE in the germline V gene (reference sequence). The V and J ends lost 4 bases and 2 bases, in that order; junction bases with no gene match: 5. The CDR3 consists of 14 residues. CDR3 amino acids: CASSPSGGTYEQYF. The CDR3 DNA sequence: TGTGCCAGCAGCCCCAGCGGGGGAACCTACGAGCAGTACTTC. The full variable domain, completed using reference TRBV5-4 and TRBJ2-7, is ETGVTQSPTHLIKTRGQQVTLRCSSQSGHNTVSWYQQALGQGPQFIFQYYREEENGRGNFPPRFSGLQFPNYSSELNVNALELDDSALYLCASSPSGGTYEQYFGPGTRLTVT.

This chain joins TRBV7-2 and TRBJ2-5, with D perhaps matching TRBD2 (6 bases). The CDR3 runs to 13 residues. From germline, CDR1 is SGHTA and CDR2 FQGNSA. V dropped 1 base and J dropped 7 bases, with 10 bases sitting between them. The CDR3 DNA reads TGTGCCAGCAGCTTAGTAGTGCGGGGGACCCAGTACTTC. Translating gives CASSLVVRGTQYF.

This rearrangement joins TRBV2 to TRBJ1-4, with D possibly TRBD1 on 5 matching bases. Per the germline V gene, CDR1 is SNHLY and CDR2 is FYNNEI. With 2 bases removed from V and 2 bases from J, the gap between germline ends came to 9 bases. The CDR3 consists of 15 residues. CDR3 in DNA: TGTGCCAGCAGTGAATATGGGGGGACTAATGAAAAACTGTTTTTT. It is translated as CASSEYGGTNEKLFF. The whole variable domain, remainder taken from reference TRBV2 and TRBJ1-4, is EPEVTQTPSHQVTQMGQEVILRCVPISNHLYFYWYRQILGQKVEFLVSFYNNEISEKSEIFDDQFSVERPDGSNFTLKIRSTKLEDSAMYFCASSEYGGTNEKLFFGSGTQLSVL.

This clone occurred once. The chain couples TRBV7-9 to TRBJ2-1, with TRBD1 identical over 10 bases. V gave up 6 bases and J gave up 8 bases; unmatched junction bases: 4. The CDR3 runs 13 residues. From germline, CDR1 is SEHNR and CDR2 FQNEAQ (reference sequence). The CDR3 region is CASRWTGGDEQFF. The CDR3 coding sequence is TGTGCCAGCAGATGGACAGGGGGAGATGAGCAGTTCTTC.

The chain recombines TRBV27 with TRBJ1-1; TRBD1 matches at 10 bases. The germline V gene encodes CDR1 MNHEY and CDR2 SMNVEV (reference sequence). CDR3 length: 14 amino acids. The trim removed 5 bases at V and 4 bases at J, leaving 4 bases unmatched. CDR3 sequence: CASSPGQGSTEAFF. CDR3 nucleotide sequence: TGTGCCAGCAGTCCGGGACAGGGGTCCACTGAAGCTTTCTTT.

This clone was picked up one time. The rearrangement links TRBV11-1 to TRBJ2-3; no clear D gene. CDR1 is SGHAT and CDR2 is FQDESV in the germline V gene (reference sequence). The CDR3 covers 14 residues. V shed 0 bases and J shed 1 base, with 5 bases lying between them. CDR3 nucleotides: TGTGCCAGCAGCTTAGCGACCGGCACAGATACGCAGTATTTT. Amino acid sequence: CASSLATGTDTQYF.

The chain is built from TRBV6-6 and TRBJ2-3; D remains ambiguous. Germline V gene lookup returns CDR1 MNHNY and CDR2 SVGAGI (reference sequence). Between the trimmed V and J ends, which lost 8 bases and 3 bases, there was a span of 12 bases. This CDR3 is 13 amino acids long. CDR3 nucleotide sequence: TGTGCCAGCCACCGTCAAAGGACAGATACGCAGTATTTT. Protein sequence: CASHRQRTDTQYF.

The genes are TRBV6-1 and TRBJ2-7, with 8 bases identical to TRBD1. Per germline, CDR1 MNHNS and CDR2 SASEGT. Trimming at V came to 6 bases and at J to 2 bases, leaving 0 bases not matched to a gene. This CDR3 region has 12 residues. The CDR3 protein is CASRDRAYEQYF. The CDR3 nucleotides read TGTGCCAGCAGGGACAGGGCCTACGAGCAGTACTTC.

This clone appeared once. This chain connects TRBV6-6 to TRBJ1-1; tentatively, D is TRBD1 (6 bases). Trimming removed 2 bases at V and 7 bases at J, with 11 bases between. The V gene's germline CDR1 is MNHNY and CDR2 SVGAGI (reference sequence). CDR3 length: 13 residues. CDR3 residues: CASSYGRQVEAFF. The CDR3 nucleotides read TGTGCCAGCAGTTACGGTCGACAGGTTGAAGCTTTCTTT.

The chain is built from TRBV2 and TRBJ2-5; D may be TRBD1 (6 bases). This CDR3 has 13 amino acids. The V and J ends lost 10 bases and 2 bases respectively, with 14 bases between them. Germline V gene lookup returns CDR1 SNHLY and CDR2 FYNNEI. CDR3 sequence reads: CATQHRDQETQYF. The CDR3 DNA is TGTGCCACCCAGCACAGGGATCAAGAGACCCAGTACTTC. The variable domain in full, with the rest retrieved from reference TRBV2 and TRBJ2-5, is EPEVTQTPSHQVTQMGQEVILRCVPISNHLYFYWYRQILGQKVEFLVSFYNNEISEKSEIFDDQFSVERPDGSNFTLKIRSTKLEDSAMYFCATQHRDQETQYFGPGTRLLVL.

The chain has TRBV28 and TRBJ2-3, with 9 bases aligning to TRBD2. V gave up 6 bases and J gave up 1 base; unmatched junction bases: 8. Germline-derived CDR1 and CDR2 are MDHEN and SYDVKM. CDR3 size: 16 residues. The CDR3 coding sequence is TGTGCCAGCAGAGGGCGGGGGGGCCCCGGCACAGATACGCAGTATTTT. Translating gives CASRGRGGPGTDTQYF. The whole variable domain, filled in from reference TRBV28 and TRBJ2-3, reads DVKVTQSSRYLVKRTGEKVFLECVQDMDHENMFWYRQDPGLGLRLIYFSYDVKMKEKGDIPEGYSVSREKKERFSLILESASTNQTSMYLCASRGRGGPGTDTQYFGPGTRLTVL.

The V gene is TRBV14, the J gene TRBJ2-2; 7 bases match TRBD2. CDR3 size: 16 residues. V shed 3 bases and J 5 bases; nucleotides not matched to a gene: 9. Germline V lookup: CDR1 SGHDN, CDR2 FVKESK. The CDR3 region has the DNA TGTGCCAGCAGCCATCTGGGGGGGGACCCTACCGGGGAGCTGTTTTTT. Residues: CASSHLGGDPTGELFF.

This clone was seen once. V gene TRBV5-4 combines with J gene TRBJ2-2; 8 bases fit TRBD2. This CDR3 comprises 15 residues. J was trimmed by 5 bases and V by 0 bases; bases with no gene match: 3. CDR1 and CDR2 from the germline V gene are SGHNT and YYREEE (reference sequence). For the CDR3, the DNA is TGTGCCAGCAGCTTGGAGCTAGCGGGTACCGGGGAGCTGTTTTTT. Translating it yields CASSLELAGTGELFF.

This rearrangement joins TRBV7-9 to TRBJ2-6; weak D call: TRBD2 (6 bases). CDR3 length equals 18 residues. CDR1 SEHNR and CDR2 FQNEAQ come from the germline V gene (reference sequence). V lost 5 bases to trimming and J lost 0 bases, with 17 bases between them. CDR3 DNA sequence: TGTGCCAGCAGCGTATGGGGACTCGGTTTCTCTGGGGCCAACGTCCTGACTTTC. The encoded protein is CASSVWGLGFSGANVLTF.

This clone was detected only once. The chain carries TRBV19 and TRBJ2-7, with unresolved D. The CDR3 sequence is 13 residues long. V lost 4 bases to trimming and J lost 3 bases, with 10 bases between them. CDR1 LNHDA and CDR2 SQIVND come from the germline V gene (reference sequence). The CDR3 sequence is CASSRLLFYEQYF. In nucleotides, the CDR3 is TGTGCCAGTAGTAGATTACTATTCTACGAGCAGTACTTC.

The rearrangement uses TRBV7-3 and TRBJ2-4; 14 nucleotides agree with TRBD2. There are 16 residues in the CDR3. CDR1 SGHTA and CDR2 FQGTGA come from the germline V gene. The V segment lost 8 bases and the J segment 5 bases; nucleotides outside the gene matches: 8. The CDR3 loop is CASWSGTSGRENIQYF. The CDR3 DNA reads as TGTGCCAGCTGGAGCGGGACTAGCGGGAGAGAAAACATTCAGTACTTC.